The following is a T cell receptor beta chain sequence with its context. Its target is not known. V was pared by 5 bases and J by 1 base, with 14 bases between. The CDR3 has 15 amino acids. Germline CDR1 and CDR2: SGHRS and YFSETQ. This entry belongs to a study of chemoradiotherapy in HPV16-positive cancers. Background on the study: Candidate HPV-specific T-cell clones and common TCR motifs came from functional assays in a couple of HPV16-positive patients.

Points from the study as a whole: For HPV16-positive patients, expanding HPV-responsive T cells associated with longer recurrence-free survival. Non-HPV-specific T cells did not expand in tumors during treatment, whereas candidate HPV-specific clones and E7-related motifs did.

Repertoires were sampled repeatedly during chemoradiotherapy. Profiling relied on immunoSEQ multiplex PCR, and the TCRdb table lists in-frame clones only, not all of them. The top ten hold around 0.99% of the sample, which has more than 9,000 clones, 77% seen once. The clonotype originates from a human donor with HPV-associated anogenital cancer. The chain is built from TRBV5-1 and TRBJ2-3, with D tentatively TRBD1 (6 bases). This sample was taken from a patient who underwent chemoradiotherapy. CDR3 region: CASSVTGRRTDTQYF. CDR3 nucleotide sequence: TGCGCCAGCAGTGTGACAGGCAGACGCACAGATACGCAGTATTTT.